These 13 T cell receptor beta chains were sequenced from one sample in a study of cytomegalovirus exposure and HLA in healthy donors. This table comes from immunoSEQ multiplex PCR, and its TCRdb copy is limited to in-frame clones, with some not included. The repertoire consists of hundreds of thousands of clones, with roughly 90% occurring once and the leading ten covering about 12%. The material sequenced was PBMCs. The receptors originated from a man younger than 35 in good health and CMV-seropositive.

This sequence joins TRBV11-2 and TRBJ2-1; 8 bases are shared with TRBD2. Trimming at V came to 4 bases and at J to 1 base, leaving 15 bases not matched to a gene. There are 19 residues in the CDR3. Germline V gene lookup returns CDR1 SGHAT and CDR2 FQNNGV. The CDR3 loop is CASSSRPSGSGGSYNEQFF. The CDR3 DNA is TGTGCCAGCAGCTCCCGTCCGAGCGGGAGTGGCGGTTCCTACAATGAGCAGTTCTTC. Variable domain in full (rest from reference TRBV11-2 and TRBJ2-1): EAGVAQSPRYKIIEKRQSVAFWCNPISGHATLYWYQQILGQGPKLLIQFQNNGVVDDSQLPKDRFSAERLKGVDSTLKIQPAKLEDSAVYLCASSSRPSGSGGSYNEQFFGPGTRLTVL.

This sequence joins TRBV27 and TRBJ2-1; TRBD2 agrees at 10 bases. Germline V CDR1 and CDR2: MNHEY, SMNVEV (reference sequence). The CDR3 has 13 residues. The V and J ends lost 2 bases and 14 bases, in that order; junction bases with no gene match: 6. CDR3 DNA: TGTGCCAGCAGTTTAACAGCGGGAGGGCCGGAGTTCTTC. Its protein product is CASSLTAGGPEFF.

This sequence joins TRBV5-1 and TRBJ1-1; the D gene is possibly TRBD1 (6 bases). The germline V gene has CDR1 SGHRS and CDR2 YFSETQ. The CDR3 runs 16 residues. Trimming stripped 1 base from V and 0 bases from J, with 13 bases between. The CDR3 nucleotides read TGCGCCAGCAGCTTGTATGGGGGGCAAATGAACACTGAAGCTTTCTTT. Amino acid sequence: CASSLYGGQMNTEAFF.

In DNA form, the CDR3 reads TGTGCCAGCAGCCCGACAACCGGGACTAGCGGCCTCGCGCAGTACTTC. Translating it yields CASSPTTGTSGLAQYF. The rearrangement links TRBV28 to TRBJ2-7; 11 nucleotides line up with TRBD2. Germline CDR1 reads MDHEN; CDR2 reads SYDVKM. Germline trimming cut 6 bases from V and 9 bases from J; bases unmatched to any gene: 16. CDR3 length: 16 residues. Full variable domain (outside the CDR3, taken from reference TRBV28 and TRBJ2-7): DVKVTQSSRYLVKRTGEKVFLECVQDMDHENMFWYRQDPGLGLRLIYFSYDVKMKEKGDIPEGYSVSREKKERFSLILESASTNQTSMYLCASSPTTGTSGLAQYFGPGTRLTVT.

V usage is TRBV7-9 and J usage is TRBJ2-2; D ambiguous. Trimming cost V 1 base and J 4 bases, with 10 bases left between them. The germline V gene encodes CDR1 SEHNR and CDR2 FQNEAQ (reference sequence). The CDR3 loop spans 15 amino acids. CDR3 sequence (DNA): TGTGCCAGCAGCTTAGGGGAATTGATCACCGGGGAGCTGTTTTTT. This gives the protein CASSLGELITGELFF.

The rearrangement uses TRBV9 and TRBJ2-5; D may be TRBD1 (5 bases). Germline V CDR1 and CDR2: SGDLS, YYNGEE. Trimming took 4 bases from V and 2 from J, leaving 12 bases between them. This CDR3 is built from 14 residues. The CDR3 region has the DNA TGTGCCAGCAGCTCGCGACAGTTACAAGAGACCCAGTACTTC. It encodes CASSSRQLQETQYF.

The CDR3 spells CASSQRTGTGEQFF. In DNA form, the CDR3 reads TGCGCCAGCAGCCAGAGGACAGGGACCGGAGAGCAGTTCTTC. V is TRBV4-1 and J is TRBJ2-1; 8 nucleotides agree with TRBD1. This CDR3 is built from 14 residues. V was clipped by 3 bases and J by 10 bases; unmatched bases: 8. Per germline, CDR1 MGHRA and CDR2 YSYEKL.

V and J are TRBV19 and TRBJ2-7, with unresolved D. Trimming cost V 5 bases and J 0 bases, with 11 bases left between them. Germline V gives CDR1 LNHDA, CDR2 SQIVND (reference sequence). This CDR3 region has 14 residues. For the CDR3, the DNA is TGTGCCAGTAGTGGACCCCGCGGCTCCTACGAGCAGTACTTC. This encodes CASSGPRGSYEQYF.

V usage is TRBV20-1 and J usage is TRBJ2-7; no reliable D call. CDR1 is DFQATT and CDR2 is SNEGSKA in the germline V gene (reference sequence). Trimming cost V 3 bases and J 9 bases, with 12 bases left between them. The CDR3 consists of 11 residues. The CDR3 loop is CSARAPLGQYF. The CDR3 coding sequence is TGCAGTGCTAGGGCCCCCCTAGGGCAGTACTTC.

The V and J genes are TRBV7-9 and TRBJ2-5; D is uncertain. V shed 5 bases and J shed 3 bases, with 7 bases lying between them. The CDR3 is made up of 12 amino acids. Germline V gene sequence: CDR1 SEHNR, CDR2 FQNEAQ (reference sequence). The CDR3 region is CASSPQEETQYF. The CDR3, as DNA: TGTGCCAGCAGCCCACAAGAAGAGACCCAGTACTTC.

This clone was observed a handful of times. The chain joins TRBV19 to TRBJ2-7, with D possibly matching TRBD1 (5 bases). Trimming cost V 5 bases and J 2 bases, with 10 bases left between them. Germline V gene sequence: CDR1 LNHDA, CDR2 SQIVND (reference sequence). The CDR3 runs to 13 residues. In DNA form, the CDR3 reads TGTGCCAGTAGTTTAGGGGTTGCCTACGAGCAGTACTTC. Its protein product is CASSLGVAYEQYF.

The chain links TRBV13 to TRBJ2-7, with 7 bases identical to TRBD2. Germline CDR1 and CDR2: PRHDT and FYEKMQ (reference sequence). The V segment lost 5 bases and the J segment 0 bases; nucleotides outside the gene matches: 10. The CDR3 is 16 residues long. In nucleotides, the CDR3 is TGTGCCAGCAGCCGACTGTGGACTAGTAGCTCCTACGAGCAGTACTTC. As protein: CASSRLWTSSSYEQYF.

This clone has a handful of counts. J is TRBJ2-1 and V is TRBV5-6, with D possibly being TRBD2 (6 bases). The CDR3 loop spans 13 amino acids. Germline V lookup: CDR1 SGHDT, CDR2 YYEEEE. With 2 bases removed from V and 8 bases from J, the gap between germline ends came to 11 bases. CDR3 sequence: CASSFGGRDEQFF. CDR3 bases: TGTGCCAGCAGCTTCGGGGGTAGAGATGAGCAGTTCTTC.